This is a list of T cell receptor beta chains from one sample in a study of shared clonotypes between healthy human individuals. Only in-frame clones appear in the TCRdb table, and some are missing; sequencing was by immunoSEQ multiplex PCR. The sample lists a few hundred thousand clones; more than 95% were seen once. The material sequenced was naive CD4+ T cells sorted from blood. These receptor sequences come from a woman in her twenties or thirties in good health. Each CDR3 is given with its conserved first and last residue. D genes are given only for firm matches. Not all rows give a size; the values are once, few, many and, for expanded clones, a class.

cdr3_aa,cdr3_nt,cdr3_length,v_call,clone_size,j_call,d_call
CASRDRSLSYEQYF,TGCGCCAGCAGGGACAGGTCCCTATCCTACGAGCAGTACTTC,14,TRBV10-2,once,TRBJ2-7,TRBD1
CASSVGLGENTDTQYF,TGTGCCAGCAGCGTTGGGCTAGGGGAAAACACAGATACGCAGTATTTT,16,TRBV9,-,TRBJ2-3,-
CAAENPGGRSQDTQYF,TGTGCCGCTGAGAACCCAGGCGGGAGGTCGCAAGATACGCAGTATTTT,16,TRBV7-6,-,TRBJ2-3,TRBD2
CASRARDYTPYNEQFF,TGTGCCAGCAGGGCAAGGGACTACACCCCTTACAATGAGCAGTTCTTC,16,TRBV2,-,TRBJ2-1,TRBD2
CASSLLAGFTDTQYF,TGCGCCAGCAGCTTGCTAGCGGGTTTCACAGATACGCAGTATTTT,15,TRBV5-1,-,TRBJ2-3,TRBD2
CASSELQGPGELFF,TGTGCCAGCAGTGAATTACAGGGGCCCGGGGAGCTGTTTTTT,14,TRBV25-1,-,TRBJ2-2,TRBD1
CASSFLAASYEQYF,TGTGCCAGCAGTTTTCTAGCGGCCTCCTACGAGCAGTACTTC,14,TRBV27,-,TRBJ2-7,TRBD2
CASAAVRAAYEQYF,TGTGCCAGCGCGGCCGTTAGGGCAGCCTACGAGCAGTACTTC,14,TRBV6-5,-,TRBJ2-7,-
CASKGSSSGNTIYF,TGTGCCAGCAAGGGCAGCAGCTCTGGAAACACCATATATTTT,14,TRBV6-6,-,TRBJ1-3,-
CASSFQYTTGNGETQYF,TGTGCCAGCAGCTTTCAATATACGACAGGGAATGGAGAGACCCAGTACTTC,17,TRBV11-2,-,TRBJ2-5,TRBD1
CASSLGQGNQPQHF,TGTGCCAGCTCCCTGGGACAGGGCAATCAGCCCCAGCATTTT,14,TRBV18,-,TRBJ1-5,TRBD1
CASSEAGGSSYNEQFF,TGCGCCAGCAGTGAGGCGGGAGGGAGCTCCTACAATGAGCAGTTCTTC,16,TRBV10-1,once,TRBJ2-1,TRBD2
CASSQAHPGLAGLSYEQYF,TGCGCCAGCAGCCAAGCCCACCCGGGACTAGCGGGCCTTTCCTACGAGCAGTACTTC,19,TRBV4-1,-,TRBJ2-7,TRBD2
CASSPPGISYEQYF,TGTGCCAGCTCACCACCCGGGATCTCCTACGAGCAGTACTTC,14,TRBV18,-,TRBJ2-7,-
CASSQSSGRANTGELFF,TGTGCCAGCTCGCAATCTAGCGGGAGGGCGAACACCGGGGAGCTGTTTTTT,17,TRBV18,-,TRBJ2-2,TRBD2
CASSPTGPGNTIYF,TGTGCCAGCAGCCCCACAGGGCCTGGAAACACCATATATTTT,14,TRBV9,few,TRBJ1-3,-
CASSWAGRPYEQYF,TGCGCCAGCAGCTGGGCCGGGAGGCCCTACGAGCAGTACTTC,14,TRBV5-1,-,TRBJ2-7,TRBD2
CASSLVIEDYTF,TGTGCCAGCAGCTTAGTAATTGAGGACTACACCTTC,12,TRBV7-2,-,TRBJ1-2,-
CASSQEWTPNEKLFF,TGTGCCAGCAGCCAAGAATGGACACCTAATGAAAAACTGTTTTTT,15,TRBV4-2,-,TRBJ1-4,-
CASSPAGIGNYGYTF,TGCGCCAGCAGCCCCGCAGGGATTGGTAACTATGGCTACACCTTC,15,TRBV5-1,-,TRBJ1-2,-
CAISERDLQPQHF,TGTGCCATCAGTGAGCGAGATCTTCAGCCCCAGCATTTT,13,TRBV10-3,-,TRBJ1-5,-
CAWSVGVGETQYF,TGTGCCTGGAGCGTTGGGGTTGGGGAGACCCAGTACTTC,13,TRBV30,-,TRBJ2-5,-
CASSRNRGPYEQYF,TGTGCCAGCAGTCGAAACAGGGGACCCTACGAGCAGTACTTC,14,TRBV28,-,TRBJ2-7,TRBD1
CASSNPRQGLGEQYF,TGCGCCAGCAGCAATCCCCGACAGGGGCTTGGCGAGCAGTACTTC,15,TRBV5-1,-,TRBJ2-7,TRBD1
CAWSQGYSNQPQHF,TGTGCCTGGAGTCAGGGTTATAGCAATCAGCCCCAGCATTTT,14,TRBV30,-,TRBJ1-5,-
CASSLVGKNTGELFF,TGTGCCAGCAGCTTAGTAGGGAAGAACACCGGGGAGCTGTTTTTT,15,TRBV7-9,-,TRBJ2-2,-
CASSEHRGPGNTIYF,TGTGCCAGCAGCGAACACAGGGGGCCTGGAAACACCATATATTTT,15,TRBV28,-,TRBJ1-3,TRBD1
CSVRGPSKGETQYF,TGCAGCGTTCGCGGCCCCTCGAAAGGAGAGACCCAGTACTTC,14,TRBV29-1,-,TRBJ2-5,-
CASSSQVFMNTEAFF,TGTGCCAGCAGTTCACAGGTTTTTATGAACACTGAAGCTTTCTTT,15,TRBV28,-,TRBJ1-1,-
CASSVASGREGYEQYF,TGTGCCAGCAGCGTGGCTAGCGGGAGGGAAGGATACGAGCAGTACTTC,16,TRBV7-2,-,TRBJ2-7,TRBD2
CASSKGQGLNTEAFF,TGCGCCAGCAGCAAGGGACAGGGCTTGAACACTGAAGCTTTCTTT,15,TRBV5-2,once,TRBJ1-1,-
CASSRGDSPGDTQYF,TGTGCCAGCAGCCGGGGGGACAGCCCAGGAGATACGCAGTATTTT,15,TRBV28,-,TRBJ2-3,-
CASSVRGYEQYF,TGTGCCAGCAGTGTAAGGGGCTACGAGCAGTACTTC,12,TRBV2,-,TRBJ2-7,-
CASSETAGTGLAKNIQYF,TGCGCCAGCAGTGAGACGGCCGGGACAGGATTAGCCAAAAACATTCAGTACTTC,18,TRBV10-1,-,TRBJ2-4,TRBD1
CASSLGAGWKDTQYF,TGCGCCAGCAGCTTGGGGGCAGGGTGGAAAGATACGCAGTATTTT,15,TRBV5-1,-,TRBJ2-3,-
CASSATSGRAREQYF,TGTGCCAGCAGTGCGACTAGCGGGAGGGCCCGGGAGCAGTACTTC,15,TRBV2,-,TRBJ2-7,TRBD2
CASSPPAGQSYEQYF,TGTGCCAGCTCACCACCCGCGGGACAGTCCTACGAGCAGTACTTC,15,TRBV18,-,TRBJ2-7,-
CASSSDRGNSPLHF,TGTGCCAGCAGCTCCGACAGGGGTAATTCACCCCTCCACTTT,14,TRBV27,-,TRBJ1-6,TRBD1
CASRGGGELDTQYF,TGCGCCAGCAGAGGGGGCGGGGAGTTGGATACGCAGTATTTT,14,TRBV5-1,-,TRBJ2-3,-
CASSATGVLYGYTF,TGTGCCAGCAGCGCGACAGGGGTACTCTATGGCTACACCTTC,14,TRBV7-9,-,TRBJ1-2,TRBD1
CASRRTGELFF,TGTGCCAGCAGGCGCACCGGGGAGCTGTTTTTT,11,TRBV28,-,TRBJ2-2,-
CASSVPPGPVLHTQYF,TGTGCCAGCAGCGTGCCCCCAGGGCCGGTCCTTCATACGCAGTATTTT,16,TRBV9,-,TRBJ2-3,-
CASSVALFVTDTQYF,TGTGCCAGCAGCGTAGCTCTTTTTGTCACAGATACGCAGTATTTT,15,TRBV9,-,TRBJ2-3,-
CASSTSWVTDTQYF,TGTGCCAGCAGTACGAGCTGGGTCACAGATACGCAGTATTTT,14,TRBV5-5,-,TRBJ2-3,-
CASKRQPGVTDTQYF,TGTGCCAGCAAAAGACAGCCAGGGGTCACAGATACGCAGTATTTT,15,TRBV6-1,-,TRBJ2-3,-
CASTWGQLNEQFF,TGCGCCAGCACATGGGGACAGTTGAATGAGCAGTTCTTC,13,TRBV5-1,-,TRBJ2-1,TRBD1
CASSLAGLDLSGNTIYF,TGCGCCAGCAGCTTGGCCGGATTAGACCTATCTGGAAACACCATATATTTT,17,TRBV5-1,-,TRBJ1-3,-
CASSVTPGSSYNEQFF,TGTGCCAGCAGCGTAACCCCTGGAAGCTCCTACAATGAGCAGTTCTTC,16,TRBV9,-,TRBJ2-1,-
CASSLPAGELFF,TGTGCCAGCAGTCTCCCAGCGGGGGAGCTGTTTTTT,12,TRBV6-1,-,TRBJ2-2,-